This T cell receptor (beta chain) was recovered during a study of blood T cell repertoires in COVID-19. In this sample, this clone turned up a few times. The length of the CDR3 is 16 residues. From germline, CDR1 is MNHEY and CDR2 SMNVEV (reference sequence). V was clipped by 2 bases and J by 2 bases; unmatched bases: 5. Generated by immunoSEQ multiplex PCR, the TCRdb table keeps only in-frame clones and is missing some. The sample consists of approximately 150,000 clones, approximately 89% of them appearing once. Material for sequencing was peripheral blood. This chain joins TRBV27 and TRBJ1-5; 8 nucleotides agree with TRBD1. The TCR originated in a human donor in a cohort sampled during active COVID-19. The CDR3 spells CASSLRWGQGNQPQHF. CDR3 nucleotides: TGTGCCAGCAGTTTACGCTGGGGACAGGGCAATCAGCCCCAGCATTTT.